This T cell receptor (beta chain) derives from a study of T cell changes during pregnancy in multiple sclerosis. Repertoires were generated with immunoSEQ multiplex PCR, while TCRdb's copy carries only in-frame clones and drops some. The sample shows 65,000 to 90,000 clones, 85% to 95% of them seen only once. The origin of this receptor is a female donor with multiple sclerosis, enrolled in a pregnancy study. This specimen consisted of CD4+ T cells from peripheral blood mononuclear cells, obtained after pregnancy.

CDR3 DNA: TGTGCCATCAGCGGGGGGGGAAATGAAAAACTGTTTTTT. It translates to CAISGGGNEKLFF. V and J are TRBV10-3 and TRBJ1-4; possibly TRBD1 for D (5 bases). Germline V lookup: CDR1 ENHRY, CDR2 SYGVKD. Trimming pared 6 bases from V and 5 bases from J, leaving 10 bases between. The CDR3 consists of 13 residues.